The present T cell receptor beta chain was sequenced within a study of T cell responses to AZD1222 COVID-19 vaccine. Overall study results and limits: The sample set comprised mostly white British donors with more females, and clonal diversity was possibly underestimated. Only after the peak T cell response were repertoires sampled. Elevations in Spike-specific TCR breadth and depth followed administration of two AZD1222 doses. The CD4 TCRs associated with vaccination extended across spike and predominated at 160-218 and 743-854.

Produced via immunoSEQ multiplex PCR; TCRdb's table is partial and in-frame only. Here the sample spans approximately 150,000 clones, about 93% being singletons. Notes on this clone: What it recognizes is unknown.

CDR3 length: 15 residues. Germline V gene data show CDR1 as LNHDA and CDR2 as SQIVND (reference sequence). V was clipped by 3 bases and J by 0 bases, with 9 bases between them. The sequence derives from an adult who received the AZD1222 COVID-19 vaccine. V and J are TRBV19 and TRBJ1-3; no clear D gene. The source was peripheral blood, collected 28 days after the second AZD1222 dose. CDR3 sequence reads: CASSIPTGSGNTIYF. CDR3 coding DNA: TGTGCCAGTAGTATCCCGACCGGCTCTGGAAACACCATATATTTT.